Below, 5 T cell receptor beta chains from the same sample are listed, as sequenced in a study of cytomegalovirus exposure and HLA in healthy donors. Vbeta (60) and Jbeta (13) primers were used in the PCR. Data came from immunoSEQ multiplex PCR; TCRdb stores just in-frame clones and leaves some out. Of around 120,000 clones listed, 70% to 85% are singletons. Sequenced: PBMCs. The receptor set was obtained from a woman between 40 and 50 years old in good health and CMV-seronegative.

This clone occurred a few times. The J gene is TRBJ2-7, the V gene TRBV19; 8 nucleotides align to TRBD1. CDR1 is LNHDA, CDR2 SQIVND, per germline (reference sequence). The CDR3 runs 13 residues. The V gene end was trimmed by 4 bases and the J gene end by 6 bases; junction bases not matched to a gene: 5. DNA for the CDR3: TGTGCCAGTAGTACCGGACAGGGAGGCGAGCAGTACTTC. The encoded protein is CASSTGQGGEQYF.

V usage is TRBV7-2 and J usage is TRBJ2-3; a possible D gene is TRBD2 (6 bases). The CDR3 spans 14 residues. Trimming left V 5 bases short and J 3 bases short, with 12 bases between. Germline CDR1 is SGHTA and CDR2 is FQGNSA. The CDR3 DNA reads TGTGCCAGCAGCCCAGGAGGGTTTACAGATACGCAGTATTTT. This translates into CASSPGGFTDTQYF.

CDR3 loop: CASTTTLANYGYTF. CDR3 DNA: TGTGCCAGCACTACGACACTAGCTAACTATGGCTACACCTTC. The chain couples TRBV6-1 to TRBJ1-2; D gene unclear. There are 14 residues in the CDR3. Trimming took 7 bases from V and 0 from J, leaving 12 bases between them. Germline V gene sequence: CDR1 MNHNS, CDR2 SASEGT.

This clone was seen only a few times. The V gene is TRBV9, the J gene TRBJ1-1; D is perhaps TRBD1 (5 bases). This CDR3 is built from 15 residues. V lost 0 bases and J 0 bases, leaving 9 bases between the germline ends. Germline V lookup: CDR1 SGDLS, CDR2 YYNGEE. CDR3 region: CASSVAGNVNTEAFF. DNA for the CDR3: TGTGCCAGCAGCGTAGCAGGGAACGTGAACACTGAAGCTTTCTTT.

The chain has TRBV27 and TRBJ1-5; no firm D call. V gave up 2 bases and J gave up 0 bases, with 11 bases separating them. The CDR3 covers 16 residues. Germline loops: CDR1 MNHEY, CDR2 SMNVEV (reference sequence). The CDR3 here is CASSLGGIYSNQPQHF. The CDR3 DNA is TGTGCCAGCAGTTTAGGAGGAATTTATAGCAATCAGCCCCAGCATTTT.